These T cell receptor beta chains were read from a single sample in a study of blood T cell repertoires in COVID-19. Repertoires were generated with immunoSEQ multiplex PCR, while TCRdb's copy carries only in-frame clones and drops some. The data contain about 27,000 clones, 88% of them singletons. Sequenced: peripheral blood. The receptors shown here come from a woman between 45 and 60 years old with active COVID-19. Both conserved end residues are part of each CDR3. The D gene is left open where the match is weak. Clone size appears in some rows only: once, few, many, or a class for an expanded clone.

j_gene | v_gene | abundance | len | d_gene | CDR3nt | CDR3aa
TRBJ1-5 | TRBV3-1/TRBV3-2 | - | 17 | TRBD1 | TGTGCCAGCAGCCAAGAATTCGGCAGGGGGAGCAATCAGCCCCAGCATTTT | CASSQEFGRGSNQPQHF
TRBJ2-1 | TRBV7-2 | - | 15 | TRBD1 | TGTGCCAGCAGTAAAGACAGGGGTTCCTACAATGAGCAGTTCTTC | CASSKDRGSYNEQFF
TRBJ2-3 | TRBV27 | - | 13 | - | TGTGCCAGCAGTTCCCTAGCCACAGATACGCAGTATTTT | CASSSLATDTQYF
TRBJ1-3 | TRBV4-1 | - | 17 | - | TGCGCCAGCAGCCAGGGAAGCACGGGACTCGCTGGAAACACCATATATTTT | CASSQGSTGLAGNTIYF
TRBJ2-7 | TRBV19 | - | 15 | TRBD1 | TGTGCCAGTAGTATAGGACAGGGATTATCCTACGAGCAGTACTTC | CASSIGQGLSYEQYF
TRBJ1-5 | TRBV18 | - | 13 | TRBD1 | TGTGCCAGCTCGACAGGGAGAAATGTGCCCCAGCATTTT | CASSTGRNVPQHF
TRBJ1-6 | TRBV5-1 | - | 13 | - | TGCGCCAGCAGCAGAGGGAGGGAGTCACCCCTCCACTTT | CASSRGRESPLHF
TRBJ2-5 | TRBV5-1 | - | 13 | TRBD2 | TGCGCCAGCAGCTACCTAGCGGGAGAGACCCAGTACTTC | CASSYLAGETQYF
TRBJ1-2 | TRBV20-1 | - | 11 | - | TGCAGTGCCCCGACAGGCCCCGGCTACACCTTC | CSAPTGPGYTF
TRBJ2-1 | TRBV13 | - | 16 | TRBD1 | TGTGCCAGCAGCTTAGCGACAGGGGTGGGGTACAATGAGCAGTTCTTC | CASSLATGVGYNEQFF
TRBJ1-4 | TRBV7-2 | once | 15 | TRBD1 | TGTGCCAGCAGCTTAGGGGGGACAGGGGACGAAAAACTGTTTTTT | CASSLGGTGDEKLFF
TRBJ1-5 | TRBV7-9 | - | 13 | TRBD1 | TGTGCCAGCAGCACAGGGGGCGGACAGCCCCAGCATTTT | CASSTGGGQPQHF
TRBJ1-1 | TRBV28 | - | 15 | - | TGTGCCAGCAGTGTAAGGACTGCCCTACCCATCGCAGCTTTCTTT | CASSVRTALPIAAFF
TRBJ2-1 | TRBV3-1/TRBV3-2 | - | 16 | TRBD2 | TGTGCCAGCAGCCAAGACCTAGCGGGAGGAGGCAATGAGCAGTTCTTC | CASSQDLAGGGNEQFF
TRBJ2-6 | TRBV18 | - | 19 | TRBD1 | TGTGCCAGCTCACCACCGCGCCCAGGGGGCATCTCTGGGGCCAACGTCCTGACTTTC | CASSPPRPGGISGANVLTF
TRBJ2-7 | TRBV7-2 | - | 14 | TRBD2 | TGTGCCAGCAGCTTGTTAGCGGGATGGTACGAGCAGTACTTC | CASSLLAGWYEQYF
TRBJ2-7 | TRBV5-1 | - | 12 | - | TGCGCCAGCAGCTTGGGACAAAACGAGCAGTACTTC | CASSLGQNEQYF
TRBJ2-1 | TRBV5-1 | - | 17 | TRBD1 | TGCGCCAGCAGCTCCGGATCGGGACAGGCAGCCTACAATGAGCAGTTCTTC | CASSSGSGQAAYNEQFF
TRBJ1-6 | TRBV12-3/TRBV12-4 | - | 13 | - | TGTGCCAGCAGTCCGGGGTCCAATTCACCCCTCCACTTT | CASSPGSNSPLHF
TRBJ1-6 | TRBV28 | - | 14 | - | TGTGCCAGCAGACCATTACAGGGTGTCTCACCCCTCCACTTT | CASRPLQGVSPLHF
TRBJ1-2 | TRBV30 | - | 11 | - | TGTGCCTGGGGAGCCAGTTATGGCTACACCTTC | CAWGASYGYTF
TRBJ2-5 | TRBV6-1 | once | 16 | TRBD2 | TGTGCCAGCAGTGTATCCTCAGGGACTAGCGGCGAGACCCAGTACTTC | CASSVSSGTSGETQYF
TRBJ2-1 | TRBV6-1 | - | 15 | TRBD2 | TGTGCCAGCAGTGAAAACGGACTAGCGGGGGAAGAGCAGTTCTTC | CASSENGLAGEEQFF
TRBJ1-1 | TRBV19 | - | 15 | TRBD1 | TGTGCCAGTAGTTCGGGACAGGGGGTTATCACTGAAGCTTTCTTT | CASSSGQGVITEAFF
TRBJ2-7 | TRBV29-1 | - | 17 | TRBD2 | TGCAGCGTTGAACTGGCCCATGGCGGGGGGCGCATCCACGAGCAGTACTTC | CSVELAHGGGRIHEQYF
TRBJ1-4 | TRBV6-1 | - | 15 | - | TGTGCCAGCAGTGAAGCGGCGAACACGGGTGAAAAACTGTTTTTT | CASSEAANTGEKLFF
TRBJ1-1 | TRBV19 | - | 14 | - | TGTGCCAGTAGTATTACAGGTGAGAACACTGAAGCTTTCTTT | CASSITGENTEAFF
TRBJ2-2 | TRBV10-3 | - | 14 | - | TGTGCCATCGAGGCCGGGGGAAACACCGGGGAGCTGTTTTTT | CAIEAGGNTGELFF
TRBJ2-3 | TRBV28 | - | 15 | - | TGTGCCAGCAGTTCTTCAGGGGAAGGCACAGATACGCAGTATTTT | CASSSSGEGTDTQYF
TRBJ2-7 | TRBV27 | - | 11 | TRBD2 | TGTGCCAGTCTTGGGGAGGGGCGCCAGTACTTC | CASLGEGRQYF
TRBJ2-3 | TRBV5-1 | - | 16 | TRBD2 | TGCGCCAGCAGCGACGGACTAGCGGGAGGTCCAGATACGCAGTATTTT | CASSDGLAGGPDTQYF
TRBJ2-2 | TRBV30 | - | 15 | - | TGTGCCTGGAGTCCCGGGGGATTGTACACCGGGGAGCTGTTTTTT | CAWSPGGLYTGELFF
TRBJ2-6 | TRBV5-4 | - | 17 | TRBD1 | TGTGCCAGCAGCTATGGACAGGGGGCGCTTGGGGCCAACGTCCTGACTTTC | CASSYGQGALGANVLTF
TRBJ2-5 | TRBV7-9 | - | 14 | - | TGTGCCAGCAGCTTAGACAGGACCCTACAGACCCAGTACTTC | CASSLDRTLQTQYF
TRBJ1-2 | TRBV27 | - | 14 | TRBD1 | TGTGCCAGCAGTTTTAACAGGGGGCGCGGAGGCTACACCTTC | CASSFNRGRGGYTF
TRBJ2-7 | TRBV12-3/TRBV12-4 | few | 13 | - | TGTGCCAGCAGTGCCGGGACATTCGACGAGCAGTACTTC | CASSAGTFDEQYF
TRBJ1-2 | TRBV7-2 | - | 10 | - | TGTGCCAGCAGCCTTTATGGCTACACCTTC | CASSLYGYTF